Listed here are 30 T cell receptor beta chains from one sample, sequenced in a study of blood T cell repertoires in COVID-19. Sequencing used immunoSEQ multiplex PCR; TCRdb keeps in-frame clones, though not all of them. The sample lists 99,000 or so clones, 84% occurring once. Material: peripheral blood. Source of these receptors: a man in his 70s with active or convalescent COVID-19.

This chain joins TRBV5-4 and TRBJ2-3; tentatively, D is TRBD2 (5 bases). CDR1 and CDR2 from the germline V gene are SGHNT and YYREEE (reference sequence). The CDR3 is made up of 15 amino acids. Trimming cost V 4 bases and J 2 bases, with 14 bases left between them. The chain's CDR3 is CASSPEAIHTDTQYF. The CDR3 DNA sequence: TGTGCCAGCAGCCCGGAGGCAATACACACAGATACGCAGTATTTT.

This chain joins TRBV5-4 and TRBJ2-5, with TRBD2 identical over 15 bases. The CDR3 is made up of 16 amino acids. Looked up from germline, CDR1 is SGHNT and CDR2 is YYREEE (reference sequence). Trimming cost V 4 bases and J 5 bases; bases outside gene matches: 6. The CDR3 DNA is TGTGCCAGCAGCATCCGGACTAGCGGGGGGGAGGAGACCCAGTACTTC. Translation gives CASSIRTSGGEETQYF.

The chain couples TRBV3-1 (or the pseudogene TRBV3-2) to TRBJ2-2; 8 nucleotides align to TRBD2. Trimming took 3 bases from V and 4 from J; bases not matched to a gene: 4. Germline CDR1 LGHDT, CDR2 YNNKEL (reference sequence). This CDR3 comprises 15 residues. The CDR3 protein is CASSHGRGGTGELFF. The CDR3 DNA reads TGTGCCAGCAGCCATGGACGGGGGGGCACCGGGGAGCTGTTTTTT.

V is TRBV6-5 and J is TRBJ1-2, with D possibly TRBD1 on 6 matching bases. Germline V gene lookup returns CDR1 MNHEY and CDR2 SVGAGI. CDR3 size: 16 residues. V lost 0 bases to trimming and J lost 3 bases, with 14 bases between them. The CDR3 loop is CASSYSSTGRDYGYTF. In DNA, the CDR3 is TGTGCCAGCAGTTACTCGAGCACAGGGCGCGACTATGGCTACACCTTC.

V is TRBV12-3 or TRBV12-4 and J is TRBJ1-4; possible D gene TRBD1, 6 bases. V lost 6 bases and J 8 bases, leaving 13 bases between the germline ends. The CDR3 totals 13 residues. The CDR3 spells CASSMGAWEKLFF. The CDR3 DNA is TGTGCCAGCAGCATGGGGGCATGGGAAAAACTGTTTTTT.

The chain links TRBV5-1 to TRBJ2-3; 12 bases are a match to TRBD2. Per the germline V gene, CDR1 is SGHRS and CDR2 is YFSETQ. The V segment lost 0 bases and the J segment 2 bases; nucleotides outside the gene matches: 7. This CDR3 spans 18 amino acids. This chain's CDR3 is CASSLARTSGELTDTQYF. The CDR3 bases are TGCGCCAGCAGCTTGGCCCGGACTAGCGGGGAACTCACAGATACGCAGTATTTT.

The V call is TRBV2, the J call TRBJ1-1; possible D gene TRBD1, 5 bases. The length of the CDR3 is 11 residues. Trimming removed 7 bases from V and 6 bases from J, with 9 bases in between. Germline assignment: CDR1 SNHLY and CDR2 FYNNEI. Here the CDR3 reads CASKWGAEAFF. The DNA for the CDR3 is TGTGCCAGCAAGTGGGGGGCTGAAGCTTTCTTT.

V usage is TRBV7-3 and J usage is TRBJ2-3, with D perhaps TRBD2 (5 bases). The germline gives CDR1 SGHTA, CDR2 FQGTGA. The CDR3 spans 15 residues. The germline V and J ends were trimmed by 2 bases and 2 bases, with 11 bases remaining between them. The CDR3 sequence: CASSLGGLNTDTQYF. The CDR3, as DNA: TGTGCCAGCAGCTTAGGAGGACTCAACACAGATACGCAGTATTTT.

The chain carries TRBV6-2 or TRBV6-3 and TRBJ1-4; D is perhaps TRBD1 (5 bases). The CDR3 spans 16 residues. The germline V gene encodes CDR1 MNHEY and CDR2 SVGEGT. Trimming shortened V by 2 bases and J by 0 bases, and 10 bases separated the two germline ends. DNA for the CDR3: TGTGCCAGCAGTTACCGGGGGGGAGCAACTAATGAAAAACTGTTTTTT. Its translation: CASSYRGGATNEKLFF.

The chain employs TRBV28 and TRBJ1-1; 8 positions agree with TRBD1. CDR1 and CDR2 from the germline V gene are MDHEN and SYDVKM. The CDR3 runs 17 residues. Trimming took 5 bases from V and 4 from J; bases not matched to a gene: 15. The CDR3 DNA sequence: TGTGCCAGCAGTCAGACATGGGGTGGACAGGGAGGCACTGAAGCTTTCTTT. Its protein is CASSQTWGGQGGTEAFF.

The chain joins TRBV27 to TRBJ1-5, with 11 bases aligning to TRBD1. This CDR3 has 16 amino acids. V lost 4 bases, J lost 6 bases, and 8 bases stayed unmatched. Germline CDR1 MNHEY, CDR2 SMNVEV (reference sequence). The DNA of the CDR3 is TGTGCCAGCAGTTACGAAGGGGACAGGGGGACTCAGCCCCAGCATTTT. This sequence encodes CASSYEGDRGTQPQHF.

This clone showed up just once. This chain connects TRBV19 to TRBJ1-1, with 9 bases matching TRBD1. The germline CDR1 and CDR2 sequences are LNHDA and SQIVND (reference sequence). The CDR3 has 19 amino acids. V was pared by 5 bases and J by 0 bases, with 16 bases of the junction left unmatched. The CDR3 reads CASSFPNNAYRGLNTEAFF. The CDR3 DNA reads TGTGCCAGTAGTTTCCCGAATAACGCCTACAGGGGGCTGAACACTGAAGCTTTCTTT.

CDR3 in amino acids: CASSDPGGLGANEQFF. The CDR3 nucleotides are TGTGCCAGTAGTGACCCCGGTGGGCTCGGCGCGAATGAGCAGTTCTTC. The V call is TRBV19, the J call TRBJ2-1, with D uncertain. This CDR3 comprises 16 residues. Trimming took off 5 bases at V and 7 bases at J, with 21 bases between the two ends. Germline assignment: CDR1 LNHDA and CDR2 SQIVND (reference sequence). Full variable domain (rest looked up from reference TRBV19 and TRBJ2-1): DGGITQSPKYLFRKEGQNVTLSCEQNLNHDAMYWYRQDPGQGLRLIYYSQIVNDFQKGDIAEGYSVSREKKESFPLTVTSAQKNPTAFYLCASSDPGGLGANEQFFGPGTRLTVL.

This chain joins TRBV5-5 and TRBJ1-2, with 7 bases identical to TRBD1. Trimming removed 0 bases from V and 6 bases from J; junction bases left unmatched: 8. This CDR3 is 15 amino acids long. Germline CDR1 and CDR2: SGHKS and YYEKEE (reference sequence). The CDR3 is CASSLAADRDHGYTF. In DNA form, the CDR3 reads TGTGCCAGCAGCTTGGCCGCCGACAGGGACCATGGCTACACCTTC.

The rearrangement joins TRBV4-1 to TRBJ2-1; TRBD2 is a possible D gene (6 bases). Germline V gives CDR1 MGHRA, CDR2 YSYEKL. Trimming took off 1 base at V and 5 bases at J, with 12 bases between the two ends. CDR3 length equals 15 residues. This CDR3 is CASSQAIGGDNEQFF. CDR3 nucleotide sequence: TGCGCCAGCAGCCAAGCCATTGGAGGGGACAATGAGCAGTTCTTC.

This clone was seen only a few times. This chain uses TRBV4-2 with TRBJ2-1; D perhaps matches TRBD2 (7 bases). The CDR3 covers 16 residues. Trimming removed 1 base at V and 4 bases at J, with 14 bases between. Germline V gene data show CDR1 as LGHNA and CDR2 as YNFKEQ. CDR3 sequence: CASSQARGGLYNEQFF. In nucleotides, the CDR3 is TGTGCCAGCAGCCAAGCTAGGGGGGGCCTTTACAATGAGCAGTTCTTC.

This chain uses TRBV5-5 with TRBJ1-1; tentatively, D is TRBD1 (5 bases). With 5 bases removed from V and 8 bases from J, the gap between germline ends came to 19 bases. CDR1 is SGHKS, CDR2 YYEKEE, per germline (reference sequence). The CDR3 length is 14 residues. CDR3 in DNA: TGTGCCAGCAGACGACAGCTGTCGGAGGGAGAAGCTTTCTTT. This translates into CASRRQLSEGEAFF.

This clone has more than one count but fewer than ten. This chain connects TRBV3-1 (or the pseudogene TRBV3-2) to TRBJ2-7; D might be TRBD2 (6 bases). The CDR3 runs to 15 residues. The ends were cut back, 3 bases at V and 3 bases at J, with 15 bases in the middle. Germline-derived CDR1 and CDR2 are LGHDT and YNNKEL (reference sequence). The CDR3 reads CASSQSAGKGYEQYF. As DNA, the CDR3 is TGTGCCAGCAGCCAGAGCGCGGGAAAAGGCTACGAGCAGTACTTC.

The genes are TRBV18 and TRBJ1-2, with D possibly TRBD1 on 6 matching bases. V was shortened by 2 bases and J by 6 bases, with 13 bases between the two germline ends. Germline V gene lookup returns CDR1 KGHSH and CDR2 LQKENI. This CDR3 has 14 residues. The DNA for the CDR3 is TGTGCCAGCTCACCAGTGCCAGGGGTGGATGGCTACACCTTC. Translated: CASSPVPGVDGYTF.

This chain's CDR3 is CASSAQGASNQPQHF. In DNA, the CDR3 is TGTGCCAGCAGTGCACAGGGGGCGAGCAATCAGCCCCAGCATTTT. The J gene is TRBJ1-5, the V gene TRBV2; 9 bases align to TRBD1. This CDR3 contains 15 residues. Germline-derived CDR1 and CDR2 are SNHLY and FYNNEI. V shed 4 bases, J shed 1 base, and the junction held 2 bases outside the gene matches.

This chain uses TRBV7-2 with TRBJ2-3, with TRBD2 matching 7 bases. The V gene's germline CDR1 is SGHTA and CDR2 FQGNSA. The CDR3 sequence is 14 residues long. Unmatched junction bases numbered 5, after V lost 5 bases and J lost 3 bases. CDR3 sequence reads: CASSGGGSTDTQYF. The CDR3 DNA reads TGTGCCAGCAGCGGCGGGGGTAGTACAGATACGCAGTATTTT.

The chain joins TRBV6-1 to TRBJ1-5; 8 positions match TRBD1. CDR3 size: 16 residues. Germline assignment: CDR1 MNHNS and CDR2 SASEGT. V was pared by 2 bases and J by 6 bases, with 9 bases of the junction left unmatched. This CDR3 is CASSERQGNSGQPQHF. The CDR3 region has the DNA TGTGCCAGCAGTGAAAGACAGGGGAATTCGGGTCAGCCCCAGCATTTT.

This chain links TRBV5-4 with TRBJ2-3; perhaps TRBD2 as D (5 bases). The CDR3 length is 15 residues. Germline CDR1 SGHNT, CDR2 YYREEE (reference sequence). Trimming left V 4 bases short and J 2 bases short, with 14 bases between. CDR3 sequence: CASSHGNKNTDTQYF. The CDR3 coding sequence is TGTGCCAGCAGCCACGGGAACAAAAACACAGATACGCAGTATTTT.

This clone came up a few times. The chain recombines TRBV6-5 with TRBJ1-3; TRBD1 is a possible D gene (6 bases). The V gene's germline CDR1 is MNHEY and CDR2 SVGAGI. V was clipped by 9 bases and J by 0 bases, with 15 bases between them. The CDR3 runs to 15 residues. This CDR3 reads CASGDTGLSGNTIYF. In nucleotides, the CDR3 is TGTGCCAGTGGGGATACAGGGCTCTCTGGAAACACCATATATTTT.

This clone came up once. The J gene is TRBJ2-7, the V gene TRBV28; a weak D match, TRBD1 (5 bases). Trimming removed 4 bases from V and 2 bases from J, with 6 bases in between. The CDR3 sequence is 12 residues long. The germline gives CDR1 MDHEN, CDR2 SYDVKM. CDR3 in DNA: TGTGCCAGCAGTTCGGACACCTACGAGCAGTACTTC. Protein product: CASSSDTYEQYF.

This clone occurred a few times. The chain carries TRBV3-1 (or the pseudogene TRBV3-2) and TRBJ1-6, with 7 bases fitting TRBD1. Germline assignment: CDR1 LGHDT and CDR2 YNNKEL (reference sequence). Trimming cost V 4 bases and J 8 bases; bases outside gene matches: 5. The CDR3 covers 14 residues. CDR3 nucleotides: TGTGCCAGCAGCCGACAGGGAGGAGATTCACCCCTCCACTTT. It codes for CASSRQGGDSPLHF.

CDR3 nucleotide sequence: TGTGCCAGCAGTCCGGGACTAAAAGAGACCCAGTACTTC. Protein product: CASSPGLKETQYF. The V gene is TRBV12-3 or TRBV12-4, the J gene TRBJ2-5; TRBD2 matches at 7 bases. The CDR3 runs to 13 residues. Losses at the gene ends were 5 bases for V and 3 bases for J; bases not matched to a gene: 3.

This sequence joins TRBV4-1 and TRBJ2-2, with no clear D. V was clipped by 0 bases and J by 5 bases, with 4 bases between them. The CDR3 contains 13 residues. Germline V gives CDR1 MGHRA, CDR2 YSYEKL. The CDR3 loop is CASSQDPTGELFF. The CDR3 bases are TGCGCCAGCAGCCAAGACCCAACCGGGGAGCTGTTTTTT.

This clone appeared once. The rearrangement links TRBV24-1 to TRBJ1-2, with 11 bases that match TRBD1. Germline values: CDR1 KGHDR, CDR2 SFDVKD. V was clipped by 3 bases and J by 6 bases; unmatched bases: 11. This CDR3 has 17 residues. As DNA, the CDR3 is TGTGCCACCAGTGATACCAACGGGGACAGGGGGGAGGATGGCTACACCTTC. Protein product: CATSDTNGDRGEDGYTF.

CDR3 residues: CAIKSAPLHF. DNA of the CDR3: TGTGCCATCAAGTCGGCACCCCTCCACTTT. The chain uses TRBV10-3 and TRBJ1-6; D ambiguous. CDR1 and CDR2 from the germline V gene are ENHRY and SYGVKD. The CDR3 loop spans 10 amino acids. The germline V and J ends were trimmed by 7 bases and 11 bases, with 6 bases remaining between them.